The 22 T cell receptor beta chains below come from one sample, sequenced in a study of blood T cell repertoires in COVID-19. Clones were sequenced by immunoSEQ multiplex PCR, and TCRdb holds only the in-frame ones, with some missing. The repertoire holds about 100,000 clones, with around 87% as singletons. The specimen was peripheral blood. Receptor source: a woman younger than 45 with acute or convalescent COVID-19.

The chain carries TRBV11-2 and TRBJ2-4; 8 bases are a match to TRBD2. Germline trimming cut 7 bases from V and 5 bases from J; bases unmatched to any gene: 7. The germline V gene has CDR1 SGHAT and CDR2 FQNNGV. CDR3 length: 14 residues. CDR3 amino acids: CASIQTGGENIQYF. DNA of the CDR3: TGTGCCAGCATCCAAACCGGGGGGGAAAACATTCAGTACTTC.

The V and J genes are TRBV6-1 and TRBJ1-1; D is undetermined. This CDR3 region has 11 residues. V was cut by 0 bases and J by 10 bases, with 6 bases left in between. The germline gives CDR1 MNHNS, CDR2 SASEGT. CDR3: CASSEATGAFF. Here the CDR3 DNA reads TGTGCCAGCAGTGAAGCGACGGGAGCTTTCTTT.

CDR3 in amino acids: CASTLGGTQYF. The CDR3 bases are TGTGCCAGCACCCTAGGGGGGACCCAGTACTTC. The V call is TRBV6-5, the J call TRBJ2-5, with a possible D match to TRBD1 (6 bases). Germline CDR1 MNHEY, CDR2 SVGAGI. Deletions cut 7 bases from V and 7 bases from J, with 10 bases between. CDR3 length equals 11 residues.

The chain employs TRBV5-6 and TRBJ2-2; TRBD2 matches 13 bases. CDR3 size: 17 residues. Germline assignment: CDR1 SGHDT and CDR2 YYEEEE. J gave up 0 bases and V 2 bases, and 1 base lay outside the gene matches. The CDR3 protein is CASSFGTSGANTGELFF. The CDR3 DNA reads TGTGCCAGCAGCTTCGGGACTAGCGGGGCGAACACCGGGGAGCTGTTTTTT.

The gene calls are TRBV5-1 and TRBJ2-3, with TRBD1 as a possible D gene (6 bases). Trimming pared 4 bases from V and 6 bases from J, leaving 15 bases between. There are 14 residues in the CDR3. Germline CDR1 reads SGHRS; CDR2 reads YFSETQ. The CDR3 is CASSPGHPLDTQYF. CDR3 nucleotides: TGCGCCAGCAGCCCGGGACATCCTCTGGATACGCAGTATTTT.

J is TRBJ1-4 and V is TRBV5-1; D not resolved. The V gene lost 0 bases and the J gene lost 8 bases, with 8 bases spanning the gap. Germline V gene lookup returns CDR1 SGHRS and CDR2 YFSETQ. CDR3 length: 13 residues. DNA for the CDR3: TGCGCCAGCAGCTTGGCCCCGGGGGAAAAACTGTTTTTT. Amino acid sequence: CASSLAPGEKLFF.

The chain recombines TRBV25-1 with TRBJ2-7; 12 bases map to TRBD1. Germline loops: CDR1 MGHDK, CDR2 SYGVNS. The CDR3 covers 15 residues. Trimming cost V 4 bases and J 7 bases; bases outside gene matches: 8. The CDR3 sequence: CASSGRDRGRLEQYF. DNA for the CDR3: TGTGCCAGCAGTGGGAGGGACAGGGGGCGGTTAGAGCAGTACTTC.

The chain combines TRBV28 with TRBJ1-2; D is ambiguous. CDR3 length: 12 amino acids. CDR1 is MDHEN, CDR2 SYDVKM, per germline. Trimming shortened V by 5 bases and J by 2 bases, and 6 bases separated the two germline ends. DNA of the CDR3: TGTGCCAGCAGTCCACAAAACTATGGCTACACCTTC. It specifies CASSPQNYGYTF.

The chain recombines TRBV28 with TRBJ1-3; D gene uncertain. Trimming pared 3 bases from V and 0 bases from J, leaving 6 bases between. This CDR3 is built from 14 residues. The germline V gene has CDR1 MDHEN and CDR2 SYDVKM. The CDR3 loop is CASSFAYSGNTIYF. The CDR3 bases are TGTGCCAGCAGTTTTGCCTACTCTGGAAACACCATATATTTT.

This clone is a singleton in its sample. V is TRBV4-1 and J is TRBJ2-2, with TRBD1 matching 9 bases. Losses at the gene ends were 4 bases for V and 6 bases for J; bases not matched to a gene: 3. The CDR3 runs 14 residues. Germline values: CDR1 MGHRA, CDR2 YSYEKL. The CDR3 protein is CASSPRTGAGELFF. CDR3 DNA sequence: TGCGCCAGCAGCCCTCGGACAGGGGCCGGGGAGCTGTTTTTT.

This CDR3 reads CASSDMGAGGWDYGYTF. The CDR3 DNA reads TGTGCCAGCAGTGATATGGGGGCAGGGGGTTGGGACTATGGCTACACCTTC. V is TRBV6-1 and J is TRBJ1-2; 7 nucleotides match TRBD1. The CDR3 is 17 residues long. The junction had 13 bases not matched to a gene; V was cut back by 3 bases and J by 3 bases. Germline CDR1 reads MNHNS; CDR2 reads SASEGT.

V and J are TRBV24-1 and TRBJ2-3, with D tentatively TRBD2 (6 bases). This CDR3 comprises 15 residues. The ends were cut back, 10 bases at V and 5 bases at J, with 21 bases in the middle. Germline V lookup: CDR1 KGHDR, CDR2 SFDVKD. The DNA of the CDR3 is TGTGCCACTCAAACTAGGACTCCGCGGGGAGATACGCAGTATTTT. Its translation: CATQTRTPRGDTQYF.

V is TRBV7-9 and J is TRBJ1-1, with 9 bases matching TRBD1. The CDR3 spans 15 residues. V shed 5 bases, J shed 4 bases, and the junction held 8 bases outside the gene matches. Germline values: CDR1 SEHNR, CDR2 FQNEAQ (reference sequence). CDR3 amino acids: CASSPWTGAVTEAFF. The DNA of the CDR3 is TGTGCCAGCAGCCCTTGGACAGGGGCAGTCACTGAAGCTTTCTTT.

This clone was seen ten or more times. The chain couples TRBV27 to TRBJ1-4; 9 bases agree with TRBD1. This CDR3 comprises 14 residues. V was clipped by 5 bases and J by 8 bases; unmatched bases: 6. Germline V gene data show CDR1 as MNHEY and CDR2 as SMNVEV (reference sequence). CDR3 region: CASSPGQGWEKLFF. DNA of the CDR3: TGTGCCAGCAGTCCGGGACAGGGTTGGGAAAAACTGTTTTTT.

The count of this clone is one. J is TRBJ1-1 and V is TRBV3-1 (or the pseudogene TRBV3-2); D gene uncertain. CDR3 size: 15 residues. CDR1 and CDR2 (germline): LGHDT, YNNKEL (reference sequence). Trimming shortened V by 4 bases and J by 9 bases, and 21 bases separated the two germline ends. The CDR3 spells CASSRSYTGRAQAFF. The DNA of the CDR3 is TGTGCCAGCAGCCGGTCCTATACGGGGAGGGCTCAAGCTTTCTTT.

The chain links TRBV6-5 to TRBJ2-7; the D gene is possibly TRBD1 (5 bases). CDR1 is MNHEY and CDR2 is SVGAGI in the germline V gene. The V and J ends lost 0 bases and 6 bases respectively, with 18 bases between them. The CDR3 consists of 16 residues. This CDR3 is CASSYSISPGSTEQYF. The CDR3 bases are TGTGCCAGCAGTTACTCGATTTCGCCAGGGTCAACCGAGCAGTACTTC.

This clone was found once. The chain has TRBV4-1 and TRBJ1-6; D unresolved. The CDR3 consists of 16 residues. From germline, CDR1 is MGHRA and CDR2 YSYEKL. V was cut by 4 bases and J by 8 bases, with 18 bases left in between. CDR3 loop: CASSPGVSDSYSPLHF. CDR3 nucleotides: TGCGCCAGCAGCCCCGGGGTCAGTGATAGCTATTCACCCCTCCACTTT.

This chain links TRBV10-3 with TRBJ1-3, with 8 bases that match TRBD1. This CDR3 contains 15 residues. Per germline, CDR1 ENHRY and CDR2 SYGVKD. Trimming removed 6 bases from V and 0 bases from J; junction bases left unmatched: 4. As DNA, the CDR3 is TGTGCCATCAGCTGGACAGGGAACTCTGGAAACACCATATATTTT. Translating gives CAISWTGNSGNTIYF.

V gene TRBV10-3 combines with J gene TRBJ1-1; 8 bases map to TRBD1. Trimming took 3 bases from V and 10 from J; bases not matched to a gene: 16. The CDR3 is made up of 16 amino acids. Looked up from germline, CDR1 is ENHRY and CDR2 is SYGVKD. The CDR3 spells CAISDDRTGQAFRAFF. The CDR3 DNA is TGTGCCATCAGTGACGACCGGACAGGGCAGGCGTTTAGAGCTTTCTTT.

This clone was observed a single time. This chain uses TRBV30 with TRBJ1-4, with D possibly matching TRBD1 (6 bases). The CDR3 is 14 amino acids. Per the germline V gene, CDR1 is GTSNPN and CDR2 is SVGIG (reference sequence). The V end was cut by 1 base, the J end by 13 bases, with 19 bases between. CDR3 protein: CAWSDQSGQRLLFF. DNA for the CDR3: TGTGCCTGGAGTGATCAATCCGGACAGCGATTACTGTTTTTT.

This chain links TRBV5-1 with TRBJ1-6; D gene uncertain. Germline CDR1 is SGHRS and CDR2 is YFSETQ. The V gene lost 5 bases and the J gene lost 9 bases, with 15 bases spanning the gap. CDR3 length: 14 residues. The CDR3 DNA reads TGCGCCAGCAGTTCTAGTTGGATGGCTTCACCCCTCCACTTT. Translation gives CASSSSWMASPLHF.

V and J are TRBV28 and TRBJ1-1; 7 bases are shared with TRBD1. The junction had 10 bases not matched to a gene; V was cut back by 5 bases and J by 1 base. This CDR3 region has 16 residues. Per germline, CDR1 MDHEN and CDR2 SYDVKM. The CDR3 DNA is TGTGCCAGCAGTAAATACCCGACAGGGACGAACACTGAAGCTTTCTTT. It yields the protein CASSKYPTGTNTEAFF.